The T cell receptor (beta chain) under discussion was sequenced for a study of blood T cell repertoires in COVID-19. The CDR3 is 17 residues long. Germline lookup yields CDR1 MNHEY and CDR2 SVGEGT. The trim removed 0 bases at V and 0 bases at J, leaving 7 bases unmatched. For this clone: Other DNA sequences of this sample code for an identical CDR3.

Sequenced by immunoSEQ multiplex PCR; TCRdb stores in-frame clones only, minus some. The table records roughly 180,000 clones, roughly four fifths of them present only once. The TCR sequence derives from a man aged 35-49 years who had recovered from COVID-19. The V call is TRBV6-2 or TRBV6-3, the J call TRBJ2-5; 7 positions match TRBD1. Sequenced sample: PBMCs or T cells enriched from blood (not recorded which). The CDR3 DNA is TGTGCCAGCAGTTACTCTAGGACAGGTCCTTACCAAGAGACCCAGTACTTC. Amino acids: CASSYSRTGPYQETQYF.